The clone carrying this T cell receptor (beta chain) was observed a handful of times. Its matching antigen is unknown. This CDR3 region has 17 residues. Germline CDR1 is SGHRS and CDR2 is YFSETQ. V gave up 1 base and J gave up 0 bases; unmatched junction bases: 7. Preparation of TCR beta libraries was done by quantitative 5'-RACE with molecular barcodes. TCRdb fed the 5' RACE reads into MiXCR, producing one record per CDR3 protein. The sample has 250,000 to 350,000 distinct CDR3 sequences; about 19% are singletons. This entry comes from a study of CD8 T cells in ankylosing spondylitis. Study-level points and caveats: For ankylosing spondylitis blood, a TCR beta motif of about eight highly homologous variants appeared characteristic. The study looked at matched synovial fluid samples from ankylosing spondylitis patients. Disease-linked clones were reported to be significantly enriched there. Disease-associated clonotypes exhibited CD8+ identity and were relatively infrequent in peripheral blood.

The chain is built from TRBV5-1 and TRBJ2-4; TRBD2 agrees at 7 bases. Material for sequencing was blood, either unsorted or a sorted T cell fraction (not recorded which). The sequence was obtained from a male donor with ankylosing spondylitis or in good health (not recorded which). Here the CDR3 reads CASSLSLADVAKNIQYF. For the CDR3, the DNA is TGCGCCAGCAGCTTGTCCCTAGCGGACGTAGCCAAAAACATTCAGTACTTC.